This T cell receptor (beta chain) was identified in a study of cytomegalovirus exposure and HLA in healthy donors. Across the study: The 120 validation repertoires matched the 650 to 850 first-cohort repertoires in platform, a later analysis reported. The study, taken as a whole, reports: Among TCR beta chains, those listed as cytomegalovirus-associated numbered approximately 150. Rare sequences made up most TCRs, while some public TCRs were found in many donors.

The ends lost 4 bases at V and 1 base at J; junction bases unmatched: 4. This CDR3 is 15 amino acids long. Germline V gives CDR1 SGHRS, CDR2 YFSETQ. Worth noting for this clone: As yet, its antigen is unknown.

The repertoire was sequenced with immunoSEQ multiplex PCR; TCRdb's copy has only in-frame clones and lacks some. This sample yields roughly 56,000 clones, of which around 94% are seen a single time; more than 0.95% belongs to the top ten. V gene TRBV5-1 combines with J gene TRBJ2-7; 11 bases match TRBD2. The source of this sequence is a young man in good health and CMV-seronegative. Sample: PBMCs. CDR3 region: CASSAGTSGSYEQYF. The CDR3 DNA sequence: TGCGCCAGCAGCGCCGGGACTAGCGGATCCTACGAGCAGTACTTC.